The next 23 T cell receptor beta chains were all read from a single sample in a study of T-cell memory formation after mild COVID-19 (dated by TCRdb to the early 2020s). Library creation used 5' RACE. Data came from an Illumina NovaSeq 6000. The public reads were reprocessed in TCRdb via fastp at Q25 and MiXCR, keeping in-frame beta chains. Each CDR3 protein appears once, grouped with its most common genes and DNA. The sample table contains approximately 350,000 distinct CDR3 sequences; only one count was recorded for around an eighth of them. About 22% of the sample comes from the top ten. Sequences were obtained from PBMCs or a T cell subset sorted from them (not recorded which). These receptors were obtained from a young man who had mild COVID-19 (a few samples of this study predate the infection). The sample titles of this study are shuffled in the database, so cell type and time point are left out; the donor was told from shared clones.

This chain connects TRBV7-9 to TRBJ2-2, with TRBD1 matching over 7 bases. Germline V lookup: CDR1 SEHNR, CDR2 FQNEAQ (reference sequence). CDR3 size: 15 residues. The junction had 5 bases not matched to a gene; V was cut back by 5 bases and J by 2 bases. The CDR3: CASSGTGVNTGELFF. The CDR3 bases are TGTGCCAGCAGCGGCACAGGGGTTAACACCGGGGAGCTGTTTTTT.

Many counts were recorded for this clonotype. The V and J genes are TRBV7-2 and TRBJ2-3; 7 bases are a match to TRBD1. There are 16 residues in the CDR3. Trimming removed 5 bases from V and 3 bases from J; junction bases left unmatched: 11. Per the germline V gene, CDR1 is SGHTA and CDR2 is FQGNSA. The CDR3 DNA reads as TGTGCCAGCAGCCTCGGGGACAGCGTGATTACAGATACGCAGTATTTT. It codes for CASSLGDSVITDTQYF. The whole variable domain, remainder taken from reference TRBV7-2 and TRBJ2-3, is GAGVSQSPSNKVTEKGKDVELRCDPISGHTALYWYRQSLGQGLEFLIYFQGNSAPDKSGLPSDRFSAERTGGSVSTLTIQRTQQEDSAVYLCASSLGDSVITDTQYFGPGTRLTVL.

The sample holds a few counts of this clonotype. V gene TRBV5-1 combines with J gene TRBJ2-1; D call uncertain. Germline-derived CDR1 and CDR2 are SGHRS and YFSETQ. V shed 9 bases and J shed 2 bases, with 6 bases lying between them. The CDR3 length is 11 residues. CDR3 nucleotides: TGCGCCAAACCCCCCTACAATGAGCAGTTCTTC. It yields the protein CAKPPYNEQFF.

This clonotype was counted at least ten times. The CDR3 loop is CASSYSSLAADTQYF. The CDR3 DNA reads as TGTGCCAGCAGTTACTCGAGCCTAGCGGCAGATACGCAGTATTTT. The chain uses TRBV6-5 and TRBJ2-3, with 7 bases fitting TRBD2. J lost 4 bases, V lost 0 bases, and 4 bases had no gene match. Germline CDR1 MNHEY, CDR2 SVGAGI. The CDR3 totals 15 residues.

There are a few counts of this clonotype. J is TRBJ1-4 and V is TRBV10-3, with no clear D. The CDR3 is made up of 11 amino acids. The V and J ends lost 4 bases and 12 bases respectively, with 9 bases between them. Germline CDR1 is ENHRY and CDR2 is SYGVKD. The CDR3 sequence is CAISGGGELFF. DNA for the CDR3: TGTGCCATCAGTGGCGGTGGAGAACTGTTTTTT.

The chain joins TRBV5-6 to TRBJ2-5, with 10 bases lining up with TRBD1. The CDR3 extends over 13 amino acids. Trimming took 3 bases from V and 7 from J; bases not matched to a gene: 3. Germline assignment: CDR1 SGHDT and CDR2 YYEEEE. The CDR3 sequence is CASSSRDRGTQYF. CDR3 DNA: TGTGCCAGCAGCTCCCGGGACAGGGGGACCCAGTACTTC.

The chain links TRBV9 to TRBJ2-7; TRBD1 might be the D (5 bases). Germline CDR1 and CDR2: SGDLS and YYNGEE. V was cut by 0 bases and J by 6 bases, with 16 bases left in between. This CDR3 comprises 15 residues. CDR3 DNA: TGTGCCAGCAGCGTAGCTAGTCCAGGGATTAGCGAGCAGTACTTC. Protein: CASSVASPGISEQYF.

The chain links TRBV5-1 to TRBJ2-7; D perhaps matches TRBD1 (5 bases). V was cut by 8 bases and J by 2 bases, with 14 bases left in between. The CDR3 length is 13 residues. Germline V gene lookup returns CDR1 SGHRS and CDR2 YFSETQ. The CDR3 nucleotides read TGCGCCAGTCGAAGGCAGGGAACCTACGAGCAGTACTTC. Amino acids: CASRRQGTYEQYF. The variable domain in full, with the rest retrieved from reference TRBV5-1 and TRBJ2-7, is KAGVTQTPRYLIKTRGQQVTLSCSPISGHRSVSWYQQTPGQGLQFLFEYFSETQRNKGNFPGRFSGRQFSNSRSEMNVSTLELGDSALYLCASRRQGTYEQYFGPGTRLTVT.

There are a few counts of this clonotype. The chain has TRBV2 and TRBJ1-2; D possibly corresponds to TRBD1 (6 bases). Germline V lookup: CDR1 SNHLY, CDR2 FYNNEI. Trimming cost V 9 bases and J 8 bases, with 22 bases left between them. The CDR3 has 14 residues. This chain's CDR3 is CASNRMGTSRGYTF. In DNA form, the CDR3 reads TGTGCCAGTAATAGAATGGGGACAAGTAGGGGCTACACCTTC.

The chain recombines TRBV6-5 with TRBJ2-1; unclear D gene. CDR1 MNHEY and CDR2 SVGAGI come from the germline V gene. The length of the CDR3 is 13 residues. The ends were cut back, 5 bases at V and 8 bases at J, with 13 bases in the middle. The CDR3 reads CASSPRHGDEQFF. The CDR3 coding sequence is TGTGCCAGCAGTCCCAGACACGGCGATGAGCAGTTCTTC.

V gene TRBV7-9 combines with J gene TRBJ2-7, with D perhaps TRBD1 or TRBD2 (7 bases each). This CDR3 is 12 amino acids long. Looked up from germline, CDR1 is SEHNR and CDR2 is FQNEAQ (reference sequence). The CDR3 reads CASSDRDYEKYV. The CDR3 coding sequence is TGTGCCAGCTCAGACAGGGACTACGAGAAGTACGTC.

The sample holds a few counts of this clonotype. The CDR3 protein is CASSQERGGENTEAFF. The CDR3 DNA sequence: TGCGCCAGCAGCCAAGAAAGAGGGGGCGAGAACACTGAAGCTTTCTTT. The chain carries TRBV4-1 and TRBJ1-1; 7 nucleotides agree with TRBD1. Germline CDR1 is MGHRA and CDR2 is YSYEKL. V lost 0 bases to trimming and J lost 1 base; unmatched junction nucleotides: 5. The CDR3 consists of 16 residues.

The sample holds a few counts of this clonotype. CDR3 in amino acids: CASSLELGVYNEQFF. For the CDR3, the DNA is TGTGCCAGCAGCTTGGAATTGGGGGTTTATAATGAGCAGTTCTTC. The rearrangement uses TRBV5-5 and TRBJ2-1; D assignment may be TRBD1 or TRBD2 (5 bases each). The V end was cut by 0 bases, the J end by 7 bases, with 14 bases between. The germline gives CDR1 SGHKS, CDR2 YYEKEE (reference sequence). The CDR3 length is 15 residues.

In its sample, this clonotype was seen a few times. The V call is TRBV6-2 or TRBV6-3, the J call TRBJ2-1, with D possibly TRBD2 on 6 matching bases. The germline V and J ends were trimmed by 0 bases and 10 bases, with 10 bases remaining between them. Germline lookup yields CDR1 MNHEY and CDR2 SVGEGT. This CDR3 is built from 13 residues. The CDR3 is CASSYSEAGEQFF. For the CDR3, the DNA is TGTGCCAGCAGTTACTCCGAGGCGGGGGAGCAGTTCTTC.

This clonotype was observed a handful of times. The rearrangement joins TRBV28 to TRBJ2-7, with 7 bases lining up with TRBD1. V lost 10 bases and J lost 0; bases outside the gene matches: 9. Germline V gene sequence: CDR1 MDHEN, CDR2 SYDVKM. The CDR3 runs 14 residues. CDR3 sequence reads: CANPGQQSSYEQYV. The DNA for the CDR3 is TGTGCCAATCCGGGACAGCAAAGCTCCTACGAGCAGTACGTC.

This clonotype was recorded at least ten times. The chain uses TRBV6-5 and TRBJ2-5, with D tentatively TRBD2 (5 bases). The CDR3 length is 14 residues. V lost 8 bases and J 5 bases, leaving 18 bases between the germline ends. Germline V gene sequence: CDR1 MNHEY, CDR2 SVGAGI. Written as DNA, the CDR3 is TGTGCCAGCCGAAAAGGGCTAGCTGCTGAGACCCAGTACTTC. Translation gives CASRKGLAAETQYF.

This clonotype came up a few times. The chain links TRBV6-6 to TRBJ1-5, with D possibly matching TRBD1 (5 bases). Trimming removed 5 bases from V and 0 bases from J, with 11 bases in between. The V gene's germline CDR1 is MNHNY and CDR2 SVGAGI (reference sequence). This CDR3 region has 15 residues. The CDR3 coding sequence is TGTGCCAGCAGTCGGGGACGGGATAGCAATCAGCCCCAGCATTTT. It encodes CASSRGRDSNQPQHF.

This chain uses TRBV6-5 with TRBJ1-2; D is undetermined. The CDR3 consists of 14 residues. The germline gives CDR1 MNHEY, CDR2 SVGAGI. The V end lost 0 bases, the J end lost 1 base, and 6 bases lay between the germline ends. The CDR3 coding sequence is TGTGCCAGCAGTTACTCGCTGGTTAACTATGGCTACACCTTC. The encoded protein is CASSYSLVNYGYTF.

This clonotype has a handful of counts. This chain joins TRBV20-1 and TRBJ1-3, with a tentative D call TRBD1 (5 bases). The germline V and J ends were trimmed by 5 bases and 0 bases, with 8 bases remaining between them. This CDR3 is 13 amino acids long. CDR1 and CDR2 from the germline V gene are DFQATT and SNEGSKA (reference sequence). CDR3 sequence (DNA): TGCAGTGCTCCACAGGTCTCTGGAAACACCATATATTTT. Translation gives CSAPQVSGNTIYF.

The rearrangement uses TRBV5-6 and TRBJ2-3; 10 positions agree with TRBD1. V was clipped by 1 base and J by 4 bases; unmatched bases: 6. CDR1 is SGHDT and CDR2 is YYEEEE in the germline V gene. CDR3 length: 16 amino acids. The CDR3 DNA reads as TGTGCCAGCAGCTTGTCGGACAGGGGGATACCAGATACGCAGTATTTT. Protein product: CASSLSDRGIPDTQYF.

The sample holds a few counts of this clonotype. The chain recombines TRBV24-1 with TRBJ2-2; D may be TRBD1 (6 bases). Per the germline V gene, CDR1 is KGHDR and CDR2 is SFDVKD. The CDR3 is made up of 16 amino acids. Trimming left V 4 bases short and J 2 bases short, with 13 bases between. The CDR3 region is CATSDIQGGNTGELFF. CDR3 DNA sequence: TGTGCCACCAGTGACATACAGGGTGGTAACACCGGGGAGCTGTTTTTT.

Many counts were recorded for this clonotype. The chain has TRBV6-5 and TRBJ2-7, with 10 bases aligning to TRBD1. Per the germline V gene, CDR1 is MNHEY and CDR2 is SVGAGI. With V trimmed by 5 bases and J by 1 base, 8 bases remained unmatched. This CDR3 contains 16 residues. This CDR3 reads CASSPFGTGVSYEQYF. In DNA, the CDR3 is TGTGCCAGCAGTCCCTTCGGGACAGGGGTGTCCTACGAGCAGTACTTC.

The chain has TRBV7-2 and TRBJ2-3, with D possibly TRBD1 on 7 matching bases. Per germline, CDR1 SGHTA and CDR2 FQGNSA. Trimming stripped 6 bases from V and 6 bases from J, with 22 bases between. CDR3 length equals 16 residues. In DNA form, the CDR3 reads TGTGCCAGCAGGTCTCGGCGGGACAGTTTAACGGATACGCAGTATTTT. This translates into CASRSRRDSLTDTQYF.